Presented here are 15 T cell receptor beta chains from one specimen sequenced in a study of shared clonotypes between healthy human individuals. Assay used: immunoSEQ multiplex PCR; TCRdb lists only in-frame clones, some missing. The sample lists a few million clones, approximately 95% occurring once. Specimen: naive CD4+ T cells sorted from blood. Subset described: CD45RA+ positively selected. Source of these receptors: a man between 18 and 29 years old in good health.

The chain carries TRBV10-1 and TRBJ2-2, with D uncertain. The CDR3 covers 12 residues. Germline-derived CDR1 and CDR2 are WNHNN and SYGVQD (reference sequence). V lost 4 bases, J lost 2 bases, and 2 bases lay in between. The CDR3 reads CASSVNTGELFF. In DNA form, the CDR3 reads TGCGCCAGCAGTGTAAACACCGGGGAGCTGTTTTTT.

The J gene is TRBJ1-2, the V gene TRBV9, with 7 positions matching TRBD1. Trimming at V came to 4 bases and at J to 1 base, leaving 13 bases not matched to a gene. The CDR3 length is 17 residues. Germline loops: CDR1 SGDLS, CDR2 YYNGEE. The CDR3 coding sequence is TGTGCCAGCAGCCCCAGACAGGGCCCCTCAATTAACTATGGCTACACCTTC. Protein product: CASSPRQGPSINYGYTF.

This sequence joins TRBV6-1 and TRBJ1-4, with D perhaps matching TRBD1 (6 bases). This CDR3 contains 13 residues. Trimming shortened V by 11 bases and J by 8 bases, and 18 bases separated the two germline ends. The germline CDR1 and CDR2 sequences are MNHNS and SASEGT. CDR3 in DNA: TGTGCCGCCCTCAACAGGGATGGAGAAAAACTGTTTTTT. Amino acids: CAALNRDGEKLFF.

The genes are TRBV29-1 and TRBJ2-3; D perhaps matches TRBD2 (6 bases). Per germline, CDR1 SQVTM and CDR2 ANQGSEA. The CDR3 runs to 15 residues. Trimming left V 5 bases short and J 4 bases short, with 19 bases between. The CDR3 protein is CSVTGGRGVADTQYF. CDR3 nucleotides: TGCAGCGTTACCGGAGGGAGAGGGGTGGCAGATACGCAGTATTTT.

This clone was seen a handful of times. Different DNA sequences within this sample yield the same CDR3. The rearrangement joins TRBV10-3 to TRBJ1-5; D ambiguous. V gave up 3 bases and J gave up 0 bases, with 6 bases separating them. This CDR3 comprises 14 residues. Germline CDR1 reads ENHRY; CDR2 reads SYGVKD. In DNA form, the CDR3 reads TGTGCCATCAGTGATGGTGATAGCAATCAGCCCCAGCATTTT. Protein product: CAISDGDSNQPQHF.

The chain recombines TRBV4-1 with TRBJ2-7, with TRBD2 identical over 10 bases. The trim removed 0 bases at V and 1 base at J, leaving 3 bases unmatched. The CDR3 is 16 amino acids. Germline V gene lookup returns CDR1 MGHRA and CDR2 YSYEKL. CDR3 residues: CASSQDPSGRSYEQYF. The CDR3 DNA reads TGCGCCAGCAGCCAAGATCCTAGCGGGAGATCCTACGAGCAGTACTTC.

The V and J genes are TRBV6-5 and TRBJ1-5, with D perhaps TRBD1 (6 bases). This CDR3 contains 12 residues. The ends were cut back, 7 bases at V and 4 bases at J, with 8 bases in the middle. Germline V gene sequence: CDR1 MNHEY, CDR2 SVGAGI. The chain's CDR3 is CASNRANQPQHF. DNA of the CDR3: TGTGCCAGCAACAGGGCGAATCAGCCCCAGCATTTT.

This chain uses TRBV7-9 with TRBJ1-3, with D tentatively TRBD1 (5 bases). Trimming removed 3 bases at V and 3 bases at J, with 12 bases between. The CDR3 length is 15 residues. Germline V gene lookup returns CDR1 SEHNR and CDR2 FQNEAQ (reference sequence). As DNA, the CDR3 is TGTGCCAGCAGCTTCCCTCAGGGAAATGGAAACACCATATATTTT. Translated: CASSFPQGNGNTIYF.

The J gene is TRBJ1-3, the V gene TRBV7-6; 7 nucleotides match TRBD1. Germline CDR1 is SGHVS and CDR2 is FNYEAQ. The trim removed 1 base at V and 3 bases at J, leaving 12 bases unmatched. CDR3 length equals 18 residues. The CDR3 bases are TGTGCCAGCAGCTTAGGTGTACCAGGGGGAAGATTTGGAAACACCATATATTTT. Amino acids: CASSLGVPGGRFGNTIYF.

The chain uses TRBV5-1 and TRBJ2-3; TRBD2 might be the D (5 bases). The germline V and J ends were trimmed by 4 bases and 2 bases, with 8 bases remaining between them. Germline lookup yields CDR1 SGHRS and CDR2 YFSETQ. This CDR3 is 13 amino acids long. This chain's CDR3 is CASSREYTDTQYF. The CDR3 coding sequence is TGCGCCAGCAGCAGGGAGTACACAGATACGCAGTATTTT.

The rearrangement joins TRBV13 to TRBJ2-7, with 8 bases lining up with TRBD2. The V and J ends lost 4 bases and 2 bases, in that order; junction bases with no gene match: 7. Looked up from germline, CDR1 is PRHDT and CDR2 is FYEKMQ (reference sequence). There are 15 residues in the CDR3. DNA of the CDR3: TGTGCCAGCAGCTACATAGCGGGGCTTACCTACGAGCAGTACTTC. This codes for CASSYIAGLTYEQYF.

This chain connects TRBV7-9 to TRBJ2-7; D is unclear. Trimming pared 0 bases from V and 4 bases from J, leaving 4 bases between. Germline CDR1 reads SEHNR; CDR2 reads FQNEAQ (reference sequence). The CDR3 is 12 residues long. CDR3 bases: TGTGCCAGCAGCTTAGCTACTTACGAGCAGTACTTC. It yields the protein CASSLATYEQYF.

V usage is TRBV5-4 and J usage is TRBJ2-2; D is perhaps TRBD2 (5 bases). Trimming left V 6 bases short and J 7 bases short, with 10 bases between. CDR1 SGHNT and CDR2 YYREEE come from the germline V gene (reference sequence). The CDR3 extends over 12 amino acids. This chain's CDR3 is CASNLGVGELFF. DNA of the CDR3: TGTGCCAGCAACCTGGGAGTCGGGGAGCTGTTTTTT. The variable domain in full, with the rest retrieved from reference TRBV5-4 and TRBJ2-2, is ETGVTQSPTHLIKTRGQQVTLRCSSQSGHNTVSWYQQALGQGPQFIFQYYREEENGRGNFPPRFSGLQFPNYSSELNVNALELDDSALYLCASNLGVGELFFGEGSRLTVL.

As for this clone: This CDR3 is also generated by other DNA sequences in the sample. V and J are TRBV6-1 and TRBJ1-3; no clear D. Trimming shortened V by 3 bases and J by 1 base, and 1 base separated the two germline ends. Germline V CDR1 and CDR2: MNHNS, SASEGT. CDR3 length equals 12 residues. CDR3 in amino acids: CASSESGNTIYF. The CDR3 DNA sequence: TGTGCCAGCAGTGAGTCTGGAAACACCATATATTTT.

The chain's CDR3 is CASSLRDTLYEQYF. The CDR3 region has the DNA TGCGCCAGCAGTCTCCGGGACACCCTCTACGAGCAGTACTTC. The gene calls are TRBV5-1 and TRBJ2-7; a weak D match, TRBD1 (6 bases). Germline CDR1 reads SGHRS; CDR2 reads YFSETQ. There are 14 residues in the CDR3. Trimming shortened V by 5 bases and J by 3 bases, and 15 bases separated the two germline ends.